The 2 T cell receptor beta chains in this list originate from one sample, sequenced in a study of T cell repertoires in cytomegalovirus infection. No antigen has been identified for these receptors. TCRdb reanalysed the reads using MiXCR and keeps one entry per CDR3 protein. Of about 700,000 distinct CDR3 sequences listed, around a third are singletons. Material: cultured PBMCs, obtained from culture after CMV antigen stimulation. All receptors come from a human donor in good health (CMV status not recorded). Some clones in this sample may be carry-over from other donors' samples.

The chain carries TRBV7-8 and TRBJ2-5; TRBD2 agrees at 9 bases. CDR1 is SGHVS and CDR2 is FQNEAQ in the germline V gene. Trimming took 5 bases from V and 6 from J; bases not matched to a gene: 10. The CDR3 sequence is 15 residues long. In nucleotides, the CDR3 is TGTGCCAGCAGCCCGGGGCGGGGGGGCATCCAGACCCAGTACTTC. Translating gives CASSPGRGGIQTQYF.

J is TRBJ1-1 and V is TRBV5-4; tentative D call: TRBD1 (5 bases). Germline assignment: CDR1 SGHNT and CDR2 YYREEE (reference sequence). The ends were cut back, 4 bases at V and 8 bases at J, with 21 bases in the middle. CDR3 length: 15 residues. The CDR3 DNA reads TGTGCCAGCAGCAAGACTCCCGGGGCCTCGTACGAAGCTTTCTTT. It translates to CASSKTPGASYEAFF.